This T cell receptor (beta chain) stems from a study of cytomegalovirus exposure and HLA in healthy donors. This clone was seen just once. Its antigen is undetermined. The CDR3 spans 17 residues. The V and J ends lost 3 bases and 4 bases, in that order; junction bases with no gene match: 11. Per the germline V gene, CDR1 is SQVTM and CDR2 is ANQGSEA. Data came from immunoSEQ multiplex PCR; TCRdb stores just in-frame clones and leaves some out. Of 100,000 to 150,000 clones in the sample, around nine tenths were seen once. Findings of the study overall: Confirmation was obtained in vitro that a few CMV-associated chains are specific for CMV antigens. Reported results showed that the classifier diagnosed cytomegalovirus status with high specificity and sensitivity.

Specimen: PBMCs. The gene calls are TRBV29-1 and TRBJ2-1; 11 nucleotides line up with TRBD2. The TCR comes from a man aged 25 to 40 in good health and CMV-seronegative. The CDR3 sequence is CSVDGGTSGTYYNEQFF. The CDR3 DNA sequence: TGCAGCGTTGACGGAGGGACTAGCGGAACTTATTACAATGAGCAGTTCTTC.